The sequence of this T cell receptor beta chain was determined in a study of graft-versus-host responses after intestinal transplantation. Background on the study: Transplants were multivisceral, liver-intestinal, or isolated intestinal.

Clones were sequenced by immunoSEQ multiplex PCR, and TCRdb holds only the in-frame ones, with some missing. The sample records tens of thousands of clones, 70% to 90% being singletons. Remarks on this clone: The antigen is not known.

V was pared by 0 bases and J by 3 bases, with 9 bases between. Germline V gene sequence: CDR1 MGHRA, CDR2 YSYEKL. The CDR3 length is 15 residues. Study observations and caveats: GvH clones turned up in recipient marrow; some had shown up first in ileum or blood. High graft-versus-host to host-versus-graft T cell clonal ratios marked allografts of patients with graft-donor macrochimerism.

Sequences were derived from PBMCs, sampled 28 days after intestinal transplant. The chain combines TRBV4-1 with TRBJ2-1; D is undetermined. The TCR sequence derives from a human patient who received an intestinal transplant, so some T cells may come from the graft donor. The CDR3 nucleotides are TGCGCCAGCAGCCAAGATCGGCAACTCTACAATGAGCAGTTCTTC. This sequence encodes CASSQDRQLYNEQFF.